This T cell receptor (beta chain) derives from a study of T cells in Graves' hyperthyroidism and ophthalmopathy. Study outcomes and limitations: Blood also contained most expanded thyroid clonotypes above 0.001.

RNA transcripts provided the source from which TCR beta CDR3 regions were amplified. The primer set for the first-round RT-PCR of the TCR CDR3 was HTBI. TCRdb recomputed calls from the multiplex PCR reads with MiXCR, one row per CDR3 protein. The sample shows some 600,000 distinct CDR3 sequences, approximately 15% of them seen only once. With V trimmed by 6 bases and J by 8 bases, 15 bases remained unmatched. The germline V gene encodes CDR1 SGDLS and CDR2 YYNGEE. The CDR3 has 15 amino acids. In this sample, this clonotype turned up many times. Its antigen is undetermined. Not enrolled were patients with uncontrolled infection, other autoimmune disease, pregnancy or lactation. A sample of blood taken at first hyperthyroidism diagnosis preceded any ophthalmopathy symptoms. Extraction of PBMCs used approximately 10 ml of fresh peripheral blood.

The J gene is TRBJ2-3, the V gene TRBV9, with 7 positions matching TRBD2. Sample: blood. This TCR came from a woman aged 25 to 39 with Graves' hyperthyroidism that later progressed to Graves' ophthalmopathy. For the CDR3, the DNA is TGTGCCAGCACCCCCAGGCGGGAGAATGTCGGTACGCAGTATTTT. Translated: CASTPRRENVGTQYF.